This passage covers 21 T cell receptor beta chains from one sample sequenced in a study of neurological immune-mediated disorders. TCRdb re-called the 5' RACE reads through MiXCR, storing one row per CDR3 protein. The sample includes under 85,000 distinct CDR3 sequences, more than 4.5% of them seen just once. Sequences were obtained from PBMCs. Source of these receptors: a human donor with multiple sclerosis. The donor label of this sample is uncertain.

This clonotype was recorded at least ten times. This sequence joins TRBV20-1 and TRBJ2-3; weak D call: TRBD1 (5 bases). The CDR3 has 15 amino acids. Germline CDR1 DFQATT, CDR2 SNEGSKA (reference sequence). V shed 3 bases and J shed 3 bases, with 16 bases lying between them. The DNA for the CDR3 is TGCAGTGCTAGTCTATTGGGGCCCCGGACAGATACGCAGTATTTT. Protein product: CSASLLGPRTDTQYF.

This clonotype was observed many times. This chain uses TRBV3-1 with TRBJ2-7; 8 bases line up with TRBD2. Germline-derived CDR1 and CDR2 are LGHDT and YNNKEL (reference sequence). Trimming cost V 1 base and J 3 bases; bases outside gene matches: 5. The CDR3 totals 15 residues. CDR3 nucleotides: TGTGCCAGCAGCCAAGGGGCGGGGGGCTACTACGAGCAGTACTTC. Translation gives CASSQGAGGYYEQYF.

This clonotype was recorded at least ten times. V and J are TRBV3-1 and TRBJ1-5; 11 positions agree with TRBD1. This CDR3 region has 21 residues. Germline CDR1 LGHDT, CDR2 YNNKEL (reference sequence). V lost 0 bases to trimming and J lost 2 bases; unmatched junction nucleotides: 15. For the CDR3, the DNA is TGTGCCAGCAGCCAAGAAGAGGTTTGGACAGGGGGCGATCGGGGCAATCAGCCCCAGCATTTT. Amino acid sequence: CASSQEEVWTGGDRGNQPQHF.

This clonotype was observed at least ten times. The chain uses TRBV3-1 and TRBJ1-2; tentatively, D is TRBD1 (5 bases). The germline V and J ends were trimmed by 1 base and 4 bases, with 19 bases remaining between them. CDR3 length equals 17 residues. Germline-derived CDR1 and CDR2 are LGHDT and YNNKEL (reference sequence). In DNA form, the CDR3 reads TGTGCCAGCAGCCAAGGGGCCTCGACAGAATACCTCTATGGCTACACCTTC. Its protein product is CASSQGASTEYLYGYTF.

This clonotype has ten or more counts. This rearrangement joins TRBV7-9 to TRBJ2-3, with 9 nucleotides matching TRBD2. J was trimmed by 5 bases and V by 5 bases; bases with no gene match: 11. The germline gives CDR1 SEHNR, CDR2 FQNEAQ (reference sequence). There are 16 residues in the CDR3. CDR3 DNA: TGTGCCAGCAGCCCCACTGTGGCGGGGGGGGTAGATACGCAGTATTTT. It specifies CASSPTVAGGVDTQYF.

This clonotype was detected only a few times. V and J are TRBV27 and TRBJ2-7; 9 bases are a match to TRBD2. In germline, CDR1 is MNHEY, CDR2 SMNVEV (reference sequence). This CDR3 comprises 15 residues. With V trimmed by 0 bases and J by 5 bases, 5 bases remained unmatched. The chain's CDR3 is CASSLSAGGVHEQYF. CDR3 nucleotides: TGTGCCAGCAGTTTATCTGCGGGGGGGGTCCACGAGCAGTACTTC.

This clonotype was counted ten times or more. This rearrangement joins TRBV5-1 to TRBJ2-1, with 11 bases identical to TRBD1. Germline-derived CDR1 and CDR2 are SGHRS and YFSETQ. Trimming cost V 4 bases and J 7 bases; bases outside gene matches: 7. This CDR3 spans 15 amino acids. The CDR3: CASSPAGQGGNEQFF. The CDR3 DNA sequence: TGCGCCAGCAGCCCCGCGGGACAGGGGGGTAATGAGCAGTTCTTC.

This clonotype appeared many times. The rearrangement uses TRBV20-1 and TRBJ2-1; D is unclear. The CDR3 totals 12 residues. In germline, CDR1 is DFQATT, CDR2 SNEGSKA (reference sequence). The V end lost 4 bases, the J end lost 5 bases, and 9 bases lay between the germline ends. The CDR3: CSATDKDNEQFF. The CDR3 nucleotides are TGCAGTGCTACCGACAAAGACAATGAGCAGTTCTTC.

This clonotype was observed at least ten times. V is TRBV4-1 and J is TRBJ2-2; D is uncertain. Between the trimmed V and J ends, which lost 6 bases and 0 bases, there was a span of 17 bases. CDR1 MGHRA and CDR2 YSYEKL come from the germline V gene. The CDR3 has 17 residues. CDR3 sequence (DNA): TGCGCCAGCAGTCCCCACCCTGGAACCGCGAACACCGGGGAGCTGTTTTTT. It codes for CASSPHPGTANTGELFF.

This clonotype was recorded many times. The chain combines TRBV9 with TRBJ2-5, with TRBD2 matching 12 bases. This CDR3 comprises 17 residues. The V segment lost 0 bases and the J segment 1 base; nucleotides outside the gene matches: 4. In germline, CDR1 is SGDLS, CDR2 YYNGEE. DNA for the CDR3: TGTGCCAGCAGCGTAGAGACTAGCGGGGGACCCCAAGAGACCCAGTACTTC. Protein product: CASSVETSGGPQETQYF.

The table lists this clonotype with many counts. The V and J genes are TRBV20-1 and TRBJ2-7; 9 bases line up with TRBD1. Per germline, CDR1 DFQATT and CDR2 SNEGSKA (reference sequence). V lost 6 bases, J lost 5 bases, and 8 bases stayed unmatched. This CDR3 has 13 amino acids. The CDR3 loop is CSAPGTGLDEQYF. Here the CDR3 DNA reads TGCAGTGCCCCTGGGACAGGGCTCGACGAGCAGTACTTC.

There are many counts of this clonotype. CDR3 nucleotides: TGTGCCAGCAGTCCGGGACTAGCGGGAGAATCAGATACGCAGTATTTT. As protein: CASSPGLAGESDTQYF. V and J are TRBV3-1 and TRBJ2-3; TRBD2 matches 14 bases. J was trimmed by 4 bases and V by 6 bases; bases with no gene match: 6. Looked up from germline, CDR1 is LGHDT and CDR2 is YNNKEL (reference sequence). There are 16 residues in the CDR3.

Of note for this clonotype: The conserved phenylalanine or tryptophan normally closing the CDR3 is absent here, so this likely arose from a read error. The chain recombines TRBV7-9 with TRBJ1-1; TRBD1 aligns across 7 bases. Germline CDR1 SEHNR, CDR2 FQNEAQ (reference sequence). Trimming at V came to 4 bases and at J to 5 bases, leaving 7 bases not matched to a gene. The CDR3 is 14 residues long. This chain's CDR3 is CASSYNRGGTEAFL. The CDR3 coding sequence is TGTGCCAGCAGCTACAACAGGGGTGGAACTGAAGCTTTCTTA.

As regards this clonotype: Since a much larger clone is just one base distant, this may be a read error. The chain is built from TRBV10-3 and TRBJ2-7; D may be TRBD1 or TRBD2 (5 bases each). Germline-derived CDR1 and CDR2 are ENHRY and SYGVKD. With 5 bases removed from V and 4 bases from J, the gap between germline ends came to 18 bases. The CDR3 has 15 residues. The CDR3 reads CAISYRGRNLYEQYF. CDR3 bases: TGTGCCATCAGTTATCGGGGCAGGAACCTATACGAGCAGTACTTC.

In this sample, this clonotype turned up many times. The CDR3 nucleotides read TGCAGCGTTCCGAAGGGGGCAGGGAGAACCGGGGAGCTGTTTTTT. Translation gives CSVPKGAGRTGELFF. J is TRBJ2-2 and V is TRBV29-1; 7 nucleotides align to TRBD1. The V and J ends lost 5 bases and 5 bases, in that order; junction bases with no gene match: 11. The CDR3 sequence is 15 residues long. Per germline, CDR1 SQVTM and CDR2 ANQGSEA.

There are many counts of this clonotype. This chain connects TRBV5-8 to TRBJ2-5; weak D call: TRBD1 (6 bases). The ends were cut back, 0 bases at V and 2 bases at J, with 11 bases in the middle. This CDR3 spans 15 amino acids. The germline V gene has CDR1 SGHTS and CDR2 YDEGEE. Here the CDR3 DNA reads TGTGCCAGCAGCTTGGGGACAGATCCACAAGAGACCCAGTACTTC. It yields the protein CASSLGTDPQETQYF. The full variable domain, rest sourced from reference TRBV5-8 and TRBJ2-5, is EAGVTQSPTHLIKTRGQQATLRCSPISGHTSVYWYQQALGLGLQFLLWYDEGEERNRGNFPPRFSGRQFPNYSSELNVNALELEDSALYLCASSLGTDPQETQYFGPGTRLLVL.

This clonotype was detected many times. This chain uses TRBV5-5 with TRBJ1-2; the D gene is possibly TRBD1 (6 bases). CDR1 SGHKS and CDR2 YYEKEE come from the germline V gene (reference sequence). V lost 2 bases and J 4 bases, leaving 15 bases between the germline ends. The CDR3 spans 15 residues. Here the CDR3 reads CASSFRTENLYGYTF. Here the CDR3 DNA reads TGTGCCAGCAGCTTCAGGACAGAGAACCTCTATGGCTACACCTTC. The full variable domain, its missing parts supplied by reference TRBV5-5 and TRBJ1-2, is DAGVTQSPTHLIKTRGQQVTLRCSPISGHKSVSWYQQVLGQGPQFIFQYYEKEERGRGNFPDRFSARQFPNYSSELNVNALLLGDSALYLCASSFRTENLYGYTFGSGTRLTVV.

The sample holds many counts of this clonotype. V is TRBV20-1 and J is TRBJ2-7; D possibly corresponds to TRBD1 (6 bases). Germline CDR1 and CDR2: DFQATT and SNEGSKA (reference sequence). The ends were cut back, 6 bases at V and 0 bases at J, with 12 bases in the middle. There are 13 residues in the CDR3. The CDR3 region has the DNA TGCAGTGCCCAAGACAGGCTCTCCTACGAGCAGTACTTC. Its protein is CSAQDRLSYEQYF.

This clonotype was seen ten or more times. The chain has TRBV4-1 and TRBJ2-7; D is possibly TRBD2 (5 bases). Germline-derived CDR1 and CDR2 are MGHRA and YSYEKL. The length of the CDR3 is 13 residues. Trimming pared 4 bases from V and 2 bases from J, leaving 9 bases between. In DNA form, the CDR3 reads TGCGCCAGCAGCCGCCCCGGGACCTACGAGCAGTACTTC. Its translation: CASSRPGTYEQYF.

This clonotype has at least ten counts. The chain is built from TRBV29-1 and TRBJ2-7; 8 nucleotides match TRBD2. CDR3 size: 12 residues. The V gene end was trimmed by 7 bases and the J gene end by 7 bases; junction bases not matched to a gene: 9. Germline CDR1 is SQVTM and CDR2 is ANQGSEA. This CDR3 is CSARRGVEEQYF. The DNA for the CDR3 is TGCAGCGCAAGGCGGGGGGTGGAAGAGCAGTACTTC.

The sample holds many counts of this clonotype. The chain employs TRBV20-1 and TRBJ1-6; D possibly corresponds to TRBD1 (6 bases). Germline V CDR1 and CDR2: DFQATT, SNEGSKA (reference sequence). CDR3 length equals 15 residues. V was pared by 1 base and J by 7 bases, with 14 bases between. CDR3 in amino acids: CSARAAGVMNSPLHF. Here the CDR3 DNA reads TGCAGTGCTAGAGCGGCAGGGGTCATGAATTCACCCCTCCACTTT.